This section outlines one T cell receptor beta chain sequence together with its context. Its antigen is currently unknown. The data were taken from a study of cytomegalovirus exposure and HLA in healthy donors. In the study overall: Among the 300 to 500 donors who were genotyped, approximately 76% fell in the genetic ancestry cluster that is associated with self-reported Caucasian donors. Study-level points and caveats: The authors enumerated over 150 TCR beta chains as linked to cytomegalovirus. Diagnosis of cytomegalovirus status made by the classifier reportedly showed high specificity and sensitivity.

The PCR had 60 Vbeta and 13 Jbeta primers. The assay was immunoSEQ multiplex PCR, and TCRdb's table has in-frame clones only and misses some. The table records some 130,000 clones, roughly four fifths of them present only once. Germline loops: CDR1 MGHDK, CDR2 SYGVNS. The CDR3 covers 14 residues. The V end was cut by 5 bases, the J end by 0 bases, with 8 bases between. The sample comprised PBMCs. This chain links TRBV25-1 with TRBJ1-3; D call uncertain. The clonotype was recovered from a woman aged 45-59 years in good health and CMV-seropositive. The CDR3 loop is CASSPADSGNTIYF. In DNA form, the CDR3 reads TGTGCCAGCAGTCCCGCGGACTCTGGAAACACCATATATTTT.